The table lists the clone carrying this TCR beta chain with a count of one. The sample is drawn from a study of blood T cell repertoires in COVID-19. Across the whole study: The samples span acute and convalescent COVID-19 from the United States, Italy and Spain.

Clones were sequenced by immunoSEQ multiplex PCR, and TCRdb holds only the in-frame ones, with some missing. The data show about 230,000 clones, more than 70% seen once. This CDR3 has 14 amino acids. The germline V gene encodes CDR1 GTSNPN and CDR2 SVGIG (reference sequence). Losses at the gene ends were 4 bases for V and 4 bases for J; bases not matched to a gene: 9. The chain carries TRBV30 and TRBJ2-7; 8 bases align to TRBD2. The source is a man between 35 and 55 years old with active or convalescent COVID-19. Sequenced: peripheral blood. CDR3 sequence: CAWNGDGRAYEQYF. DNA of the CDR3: TGTGCCTGGAATGGTGACGGGAGGGCTTACGAGCAGTACTTC.